This T cell receptor beta chain was captured by sequencing in a study of blood T cell repertoires in COVID-19. Turning to the study itself: The cDNA or gDNA used as material had been derived from T cells, B-cell-depleted T cells, or PBMCs.

This CDR3 comprises 20 residues. Per germline, CDR1 KGHSH and CDR2 LQKENI. V lost 0 bases, J lost 0 bases, and 12 bases stayed unmatched. Source study methods: Cell counts per sample came from amplifying reference gene primers. Here immunoSEQ multiplex PCR was the method, and the copy in TCRdb shows in-frame clones only, minus some. The V and J calls and clone size were taken over from that table, and D and trimming were inferred from the DNA. The repertoire includes about 200,000 clones, roughly 88% of them detected once, and 2.2% sits in the top ten. This clonotype was sampled from a man aged 25-45 years who had recovered from COVID-19. Sequencing was carried out using peripheral blood. The rearrangement joins TRBV18 to TRBJ1-5; 9 bases map to TRBD1. CDR3 DNA sequence: TGTGCCAGCTCACCACCGAGGGGCGGGACAGGGCAAGTTAGCAATCAGCCCCAGCATTTT. Translation gives CASSPPRGGTGQVSNQPQHF.